Below are 30 T cell receptor beta chains sequenced from a single sample in a study of blood T cells in healthy people across ages. Then a second PCR, running roughly 7 to 11 cycles, was carried out with a sample-barcoded 5' primer and a J-beta primer mix. TCRdb itself ran the 5' RACE reads through MiXCR, one entry per CDR3 protein. The table has 1.4 million or so distinct CDR3 sequences, approximately 39% seen once. The material sequenced was blood. These receptors originate from a woman aged 18-30 years in good health.

This clonotype was picked up a small number of times. The V call is TRBV5-6, the J call TRBJ2-5; the D gene is possibly TRBD2 (5 bases). Germline V CDR1 and CDR2: SGHDT, YYEEEE. Trimming took off 3 bases at V and 2 bases at J, with 11 bases between the two ends. This CDR3 comprises 14 residues. CDR3 sequence reads: CASSWVGGQETQYF. CDR3 nucleotide sequence: TGTGCCAGCAGCTGGGTAGGAGGACAAGAGACCCAGTACTTC.

The CDR3 protein is CASSYPYPGQGGFEQYF. CDR3 DNA: TGTGCCAGCAGCTACCCCTATCCGGGACAGGGGGGATTCGAGCAGTACTTC. V and J are TRBV21-1 and TRBJ2-7; TRBD1 is the table's D call, not checked against the DNA. TRBV21-1 is a known pseudogene. The CDR3 has 17 residues.

This clonotype was found a few times. A junction boundary mismatches the germline segment, possibly from a read error. This sequence joins TRBV12-3 or TRBV12-4 and TRBJ1-5; weak D call: TRBD1 (6 bases). This CDR3 region has 15 residues. Written as DNA, the CDR3 is TGTGCCATCAGTATGACAGGAGGAAGCAATCAGCCCCAGCATTTT. Amino acids: CAISMTGGSNQPQHF.

The chain carries TRBV12-3 or TRBV12-4 and TRBJ1-1, with a possible D match to TRBD1 (5 bases). Trimming shortened V by 5 bases and J by 3 bases, and 16 bases separated the two germline ends. The CDR3 has 15 amino acids. The CDR3 DNA is TGTGCCAGCAGTGAGACAGTAGTTGGGTACACTGAAGCTTTCTTT. Protein product: CASSETVVGYTEAFF.

This clonotype was counted a few times. The rearrangement joins TRBV4-2 to TRBJ2-7, with unresolved D. Looked up from germline, CDR1 is LGHNA and CDR2 is YNFKEQ. V lost 6 bases, J lost 2 bases, and 11 bases lay in between. The CDR3 is 13 amino acids. CDR3 nucleotide sequence: TGTGCCAGCAGGGGTCCGGCTACCTACGAGCAGTACTTC. It is translated as CASRGPATYEQYF.

This chain uses TRBV7-2 with TRBJ2-1; 13 nucleotides align to TRBD2. V gave up 8 bases and J gave up 9 bases; unmatched junction bases: 10. CDR1 SGHTA and CDR2 FQGNSA come from the germline V gene. This CDR3 is 15 amino acids long. CDR3: CASGFRTSGSFEQFF. The CDR3 nucleotides read TGTGCCAGCGGTTTTCGGACTAGCGGGAGCTTTGAGCAGTTCTTC. The variable domain in full, with the rest retrieved from reference TRBV7-2 and TRBJ2-1, is GAGVSQSPSNKVTEKGKDVELRCDPISGHTALYWYRQSLGQGLEFLIYFQGNSAPDKSGLPSDRFSAERTGGSVSTLTIQRTQQEDSAVYLCASGFRTSGSFEQFFGPGTRLTVL.

A note on this clonotype: A junction boundary mismatches the germline segment, possibly from a read error. This sequence joins TRBV20-1 and TRBJ1-2; TRBD1 might be the D (6 bases). This CDR3 contains 13 residues. The germline gives CDR1 DFQATT, CDR2 SNEGSKA (reference sequence). CDR3: CSADATGYYGHTF. Written as DNA, the CDR3 is TGCAGTGCCGATGCGACAGGCTACTATGGCCACACCTTC.

The chain uses TRBV20-1 and TRBJ1-4; D not resolved. Germline CDR1 and CDR2: DFQATT and SNEGSKA (reference sequence). This CDR3 comprises 13 residues. V lost 6 bases, J lost 4 bases, and 12 bases lay in between. The CDR3 DNA reads TGCAGTGCAAATGCGGGCCTTAATGAAAAACTGTTTTTT. Translating it yields CSANAGLNEKLFF.

CDR3 sequence (DNA): TGTGCCAGCAGTGAATCGGGATTGACAAGTCAGCCCCAGCATTTT. Translation: CASSESGLTSQPQHF. The chain couples TRBV25-1 to TRBJ1-5, with D hard to call. V dropped 1 base and J dropped 6 bases, with 13 bases sitting between them. CDR1 and CDR2 from the germline V gene are MGHDK and SYGVNS. CDR3 size: 15 residues.

The V call is TRBV5-1, the J call TRBJ2-5; D is uncertain. The ends were cut back, 0 bases at V and 1 base at J, with 7 bases in the middle. The CDR3 loop spans 14 amino acids. CDR1 is SGHRS and CDR2 is YFSETQ in the germline V gene. The CDR3 sequence is CASSLVATQETQYF. The CDR3 nucleotides read TGCGCCAGCAGCTTGGTGGCGACCCAAGAGACCCAGTACTTC.

The gene calls are TRBV29-1 and TRBJ2-7; TRBD1 might be the D (5 bases). The length of the CDR3 is 13 residues. Germline V gene lookup returns CDR1 SQVTM and CDR2 ANQGSEA. The CDR3 region is CCCRGRPSYEQYF. The CDR3 DNA is TGCTGCTGTAGGGGCCGACCTTCCTACGAGCAGTACTTC.

The chain carries TRBV5-8 and TRBJ1-5, with D possibly being TRBD1 (6 bases). The germline V gene has CDR1 SGHTS and CDR2 YDEGEE. CDR3 length: 17 residues. V was clipped by 4 bases and J by 0 bases, with 17 bases between them. The CDR3 here is CASSPLGGRYSNQPQHF. The CDR3 DNA reads TGTGCCAGCAGCCCTTTGGGGGGCAGGTATAGCAATCAGCCCCAGCATTTT.

The CDR3 here is CAISDYRGPTDTQYF. CDR3 coding DNA: TGTGCCATCAGTGATTACAGGGGCCCCACAGATACGCAGTATTTT. The chain uses TRBV10-3 and TRBJ2-3, with 7 bases lining up with TRBD1. CDR1 and CDR2 (germline): ENHRY, SYGVKD. CDR3 length equals 15 residues. Trimming removed 3 bases from V and 2 bases from J; junction bases left unmatched: 5.

The chain couples TRBV9 to TRBJ2-5, with D tentatively TRBD1 (6 bases). Per the germline V gene, CDR1 is SGDLS and CDR2 is YYNGEE. The CDR3 contains 15 residues. Trimming cost V 4 bases and J 11 bases, with 24 bases left between them. Here the CDR3 reads CASSPRDILDNEQYF. Written as DNA, the CDR3 is TGTGCCAGCAGCCCCCGGGACATACTAGATAATGAGCAGTACTTC.

The rearrangement uses TRBV6-5 and TRBJ2-2, with 8 bases matching TRBD2. Germline V gives CDR1 MNHEY, CDR2 SVGAGI. After removal of 7 bases from V and 7 bases from J, the junction contained 5 bases not matched to a gene. CDR3 length equals 13 residues. CDR3 coding DNA: TGTGCCAGCAAGCGACGGGAGGGCGGGGAGCTGTTTTTT. Translation gives CASKRREGGELFF.

This clonotype was picked up a small number of times. The rearrangement links TRBV30 to TRBJ1-6; no clear D gene. The germline V gene encodes CDR1 GTSNPN and CDR2 SVGIG (reference sequence). With 5 bases removed from V and 10 bases from J, the gap between germline ends came to 21 bases. This CDR3 comprises 15 residues. The CDR3: CAWPGQAAGNSPLHF. DNA of the CDR3: TGTGCCTGGCCTGGTCAGGCAGCTGGTAACTCACCCCTCCACTTT.

The rearrangement links TRBV29-1 to TRBJ2-5; no clear D gene. The V gene's germline CDR1 is SQVTM and CDR2 ANQGSEA. CDR3 length equals 13 residues. V was pared by 8 bases and J by 11 bases, with 24 bases between. CDR3 DNA sequence: TGCAGCCTTCGTGGCAAATATTTCGATGAGCAGTACTTC. This encodes CSLRGKYFDEQYF.

Worth noting for this clonotype: This may stem from a read error, because a much larger clone lies one nucleotide away. The CDR3 reads CASRRGLHNEQYF. DNA of the CDR3: TGTGCCAGCAGACGAGGACTACACAATGAGCAGTACTTC. The chain joins TRBV6-5 to TRBJ2-7; tentative D call: TRBD2 (6 bases). Germline CDR1 and CDR2: MNHEY and SVGAGI. With 6 bases removed from V and 7 bases from J, the gap between germline ends came to 16 bases. CDR3 length: 13 residues.

This clonotype came up many times. The CDR3 nucleotides are TGTGCCAGCAGCCCGGACAGGGGGGGAGAAAAACTGTTTTTT. Translated: CASSPDRGGEKLFF. This chain connects TRBV7-2 to TRBJ1-4; 10 bases align to TRBD1. The CDR3 is made up of 14 amino acids. V gave up 5 bases and J gave up 8 bases; unmatched junction bases: 5. CDR1 and CDR2 from the germline V gene are SGHTA and FQGNSA.

J is TRBJ2-6 and V is TRBV11-2; TRBD1 is a possible D gene (5 bases). This CDR3 region has 20 residues. V was trimmed by 5 bases and J by 2 bases, leaving 25 bases between them. CDR1 is SGHAT, CDR2 FQNNGV, per germline. The CDR3 loop is CASSPIRRGADGTGANVLTF. CDR3 in DNA: TGTGCCAGCAGCCCAATCCGAAGGGGCGCAGACGGAACTGGGGCCAACGTCCTGACTTTC.

Only a few counts were recorded for this clonotype. The V call is TRBV27, the J call TRBJ1-2; 9 bases are shared with TRBD1. This CDR3 contains 14 residues. V trimming: 3 bases; J trimming: 8 bases; junction bases outside the gene matches: 7. Germline assignment: CDR1 MNHEY and CDR2 SMNVEV (reference sequence). The CDR3 reads CASSFRDRAGGYTF. The CDR3, as DNA: TGTGCCAGCAGTTTCCGGGACAGGGCGGGGGGCTACACCTTC.

Turning to this clonotype: A read error may explain this, as a much larger clone is one base away. This chain uses TRBV4-3 with TRBJ2-7, with TRBD2 matching 10 bases. This CDR3 comprises 16 residues. Germline CDR1 reads LGHNA; CDR2 reads YSLEER. Germline trimming cut 1 base from V and 7 bases from J; bases unmatched to any gene: 10. The CDR3 sequence: CASSQGSGRGTNEQYF. The CDR3 region has the DNA TGCGCCAGCAGCCAAGGAAGCGGGAGGGGGACCAATGAGCAGTACTTC.

In DNA form, the CDR3 reads TGTGCCAGCACCTTTGGTCCGAACACTGAAGCTTTCTTT. Translated: CASTFGPNTEAFF. The V and J genes are TRBV5-5 and TRBJ1-1; unclear D gene. The V end was cut by 6 bases, the J end by 1 base, with 10 bases between. The CDR3 totals 13 residues. Germline CDR1 and CDR2: SGHKS and YYEKEE (reference sequence).

The genes are TRBV6-5 and TRBJ2-5; 8 bases line up with TRBD1. J was trimmed by 4 bases and V by 7 bases; bases with no gene match: 5. The germline V gene encodes CDR1 MNHEY and CDR2 SVGAGI. The length of the CDR3 is 13 residues. The CDR3 spells CASKKDRVETQYF. CDR3 DNA sequence: TGTGCCAGCAAAAAGGACAGGGTAGAGACCCAGTACTTC.

The chain links TRBV6-6 to TRBJ2-1; D remains ambiguous. From germline, CDR1 is MNHNY and CDR2 SVGAGI (reference sequence). This CDR3 has 14 residues. The V end was cut by 5 bases, the J end by 7 bases, with 15 bases between. Here the CDR3 DNA reads TGTGCCAGCAGTGGCCTCCGCCCTGGAAATGAGCAGTTCTTC. Amino acids: CASSGLRPGNEQFF.

This clonotype was detected only a few times. J is TRBJ1-1 and V is TRBV6-6; 10 bases agree with TRBD1. With V trimmed by 7 bases and J by 4 bases, 3 bases remained unmatched. This CDR3 comprises 13 residues. Germline lookup yields CDR1 MNHNY and CDR2 SVGAGI (reference sequence). CDR3 amino acids: CASTRDRGTEAFF. The DNA for the CDR3 is TGTGCCAGCACGCGGGACAGGGGCACTGAAGCTTTCTTT.

J is TRBJ1-4 and V is TRBV30; D ambiguous. Germline V gene data show CDR1 as GTSNPN and CDR2 as SVGIG (reference sequence). The V end was cut by 3 bases, the J end by 0 bases, with 11 bases between. The CDR3 extends over 15 amino acids. In nucleotides, the CDR3 is TGTGCCTGGAGGGACGGATTTGCAACTAATGAAAAACTGTTTTTT. Protein product: CAWRDGFATNEKLFF. Together with reference TRBV30 and TRBJ1-4, the CDR3 gives the full variable domain: SQTIHQWPATLVQPVGSPLSLECTVEGTSNPNLYWYRQAAGRGLQLLFYSVGIGQISSEVPQNLSASRPQDRQFILSSKKLLLSDSGFYLCAWRDGFATNEKLFFGSGTQLSVL.

This rearrangement joins TRBV4-1 to TRBJ2-1; the D is unclear. V was pared by 5 bases and J by 2 bases, with 13 bases between. The CDR3 covers 15 residues. CDR1 is MGHRA and CDR2 is YSYEKL in the germline V gene. The CDR3: CASSVEGNTYNEQFF. Written as DNA, the CDR3 is TGCGCCAGCAGCGTCGAAGGAAACACCTACAATGAGCAGTTCTTC.

The J gene is TRBJ1-1, the V gene TRBV9; possible D gene TRBD1, 5 bases. V lost 0 bases, J lost 1 base, and 13 bases lay in between. The CDR3 totals 16 residues. From germline, CDR1 is SGDLS and CDR2 YYNGEE. In DNA form, the CDR3 reads TGTGCCAGCAGCGTAGACCCGGGACGGCAGAACACTGAAGCTTTCTTT. This codes for CASSVDPGRQNTEAFF.

This sequence joins TRBV11-2 and TRBJ2-1; possible D gene TRBD2, 6 bases. Germline CDR1 and CDR2: SGHAT and FQNNGV. Trimming took 2 bases from V and 0 from J, leaving 14 bases between them. The CDR3 is 17 residues long. The CDR3: CASSLPLAASSYNEQFF. The CDR3 coding sequence is TGTGCCAGCAGCTTACCGTTAGCGGCTAGCTCCTACAATGAGCAGTTCTTC. Full variable domain (outside the CDR3, taken from reference TRBV11-2 and TRBJ2-1): EAGVAQSPRYKIIEKRQSVAFWCNPISGHATLYWYQQILGQGPKLLIQFQNNGVVDDSQLPKDRFSAERLKGVDSTLKIQPAKLEDSAVYLCASSLPLAASSYNEQFFGPGTRLTVL.